This T cell receptor (beta chain) derives from a study of blood T cell repertoires in COVID-19 (dated by TCRdb to the early 2020s). Describing the broader study: Samples from collaborators originated in the United States, Italy and Spain and spanned both the acute and convalescent phases of COVID-19. Deeply sampled blood TCRbeta repertoires from subjects exposed to, actively infected with, or recovered from COVID-19 were included in the dataset. Where HLA class I and class II types were available, the types were taken from metadata supplied by the sample provider, not from assay-based typing. The repertoires were made available in a free public database intended to serve as a resource for research on the immune response to SARS-CoV-2. The prospective study material was composed of cDNA or gDNA derived from T cells, B-cell-depleted T cells, or PBMCs. Nearly every sample came with metadata listing a de-identified subject ID, COVID-19 status, age in years and sex. Samples were obtained from the ongoing ImmuneRACE study (first 160 participants) and from 950 to 1,500 subjects provided by 6 global collaborators.

Study-wide conclusions, independent of this receptor: How much clinical and demographic metadata was included differed by source and by participant, and the metadata was provided uncurated.

Details on this clone: The specificity of this receptor is unknown. No qualities accompany the bases; no much larger clone lies one base away.

TCRbeta CDR3 regions were amplified from genomic DNA using the immunoSEQ Assay, a bias-controlled multiplex PCR. The source study handled its data this way. The number of nucleated cells in each sample was estimated by amplification of reference gene primers within the assay. Sequence reads were collapsed and filtered to measure the absolute abundance of every unique TCRbeta CDR3 rearrangement. For each sample, productive Simpson clonality was calculated as the square root of Simpson's diversity index across productive rearrangements. TCRdb limited this immuneACCESS table to in-frame rearrangements with V and J called. A share of clones is missing; checked studies link under half to unresolved V genes, and the rest is unexplained. Clone size and the V and J calls come from that table; the DNA yielded D and trimming. Across this sample there are over 85,000 clones, with approximately 65% seen only once. The ten largest clones take up 7.6% of the sample.

Collaborating institutions collected whole blood in K2EDTA tubes following their own protocols. For TCRbeta analysis, collaborators shipped samples as frozen whole blood, isolated PBMCs, or DNA extracted from either of those sample types. The CDR3 sequence holds 16 residues, the cysteine and phenylalanine included. Just the 48-base CDR3 DNA is kept, in frame starting at base 1. After removal of 5 bases from V and 3 bases from J, the junction retains 7 bases not matched to a gene. CDR1 LNHNV and CDR2 YYDKDF were looked up in the germline V gene (reference sequence). The chain employs TRBV15 and TRBJ2-4; TRBD1 aligns with 10 central bases. This TCR was recovered from a woman aged 55-70 years with acute or convalescent COVID-19. Source material: peripheral blood. The DNA sequence is given as TGTGCCACCAGCGGAGGGACAGGGGTGGGCAAAAACATTCAGTACTTC. It specifies CATSGGTGVGKNIQYF. Reference TRBV15 and TRBJ2-4 proteins supply the regions before and after the CDR3; the full variable domain is: DAMVIQNPRYQVTQFGKPVTLSCSQTLNHNVMYWYQQKSSQAPKLLFHYYDKDFNNEADTPDNFQSRRPNTSFCFLDIRSPGLGDTAMYLCATSGGTGVGKNIQYFGAGTRLSVL.